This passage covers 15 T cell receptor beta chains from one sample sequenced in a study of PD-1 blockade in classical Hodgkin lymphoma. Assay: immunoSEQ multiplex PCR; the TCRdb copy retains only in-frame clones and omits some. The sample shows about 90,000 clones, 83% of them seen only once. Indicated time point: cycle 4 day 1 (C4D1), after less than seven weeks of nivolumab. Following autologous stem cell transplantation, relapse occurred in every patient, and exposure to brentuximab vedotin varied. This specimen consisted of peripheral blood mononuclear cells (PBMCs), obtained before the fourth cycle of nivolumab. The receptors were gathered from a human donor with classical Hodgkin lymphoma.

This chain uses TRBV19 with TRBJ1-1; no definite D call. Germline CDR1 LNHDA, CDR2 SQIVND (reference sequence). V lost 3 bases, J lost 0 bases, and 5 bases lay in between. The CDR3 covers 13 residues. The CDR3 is CASSMSMNTEAFF. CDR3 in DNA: TGTGCCAGTAGTATGTCCATGAACACTGAAGCTTTCTTT.

The CDR3 sequence is CASSLDRRREQYF. DNA of the CDR3: TGTGCCAGCAGCTTGGATAGGCGGCGCGAGCAGTACTTC. The chain combines TRBV11-2 with TRBJ2-7; D not certain. V lost 3 bases and J lost 6, with 12 bases in between. Germline CDR1 SGHAT, CDR2 FQNNGV. The CDR3 consists of 13 residues.

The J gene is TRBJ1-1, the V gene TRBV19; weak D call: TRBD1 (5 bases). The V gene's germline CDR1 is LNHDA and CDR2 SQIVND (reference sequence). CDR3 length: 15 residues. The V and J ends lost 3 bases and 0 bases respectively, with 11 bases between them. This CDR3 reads CASSIGQGMNTEAFF. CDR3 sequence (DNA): TGTGCCAGTAGTATTGGGCAGGGCATGAACACTGAAGCTTTCTTT.

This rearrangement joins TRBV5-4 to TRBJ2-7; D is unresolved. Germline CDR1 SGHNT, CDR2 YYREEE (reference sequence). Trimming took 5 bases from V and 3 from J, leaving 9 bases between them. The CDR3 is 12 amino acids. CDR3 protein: CASRHPSYEQYF. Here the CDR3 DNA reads TGTGCCAGCAGACACCCTAGCTACGAGCAGTACTTC.

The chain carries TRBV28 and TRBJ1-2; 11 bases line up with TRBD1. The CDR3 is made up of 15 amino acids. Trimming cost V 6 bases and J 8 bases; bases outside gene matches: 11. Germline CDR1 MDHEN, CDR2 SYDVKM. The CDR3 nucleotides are TGTGCCAGCAGCCTACGAGGGACAGGGGGTAAAGGCTACACCTTC. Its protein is CASSLRGTGGKGYTF.

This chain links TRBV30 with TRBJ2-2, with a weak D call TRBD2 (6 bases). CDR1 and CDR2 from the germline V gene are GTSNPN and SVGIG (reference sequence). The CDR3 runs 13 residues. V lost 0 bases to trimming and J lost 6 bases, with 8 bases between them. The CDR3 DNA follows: TGTGCCTGGAGTGTACGGGGGTCCGGGGAGCTGTTTTTT. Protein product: CAWSVRGSGELFF.

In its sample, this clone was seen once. Written as DNA, the CDR3 is TGTGCCATCAGACCCCCGTTACTGGGAGGGCAGGCGGGAGGCGAGCAGTACTTC. Amino acid sequence: CAIRPPLLGGQAGGEQYF. V is TRBV10-3 and J is TRBJ2-7; 8 positions agree with TRBD2. This CDR3 is built from 18 residues. The germline gives CDR1 ENHRY, CDR2 SYGVKD. V dropped 6 bases and J dropped 6; count of bases not matched to a gene: 22.

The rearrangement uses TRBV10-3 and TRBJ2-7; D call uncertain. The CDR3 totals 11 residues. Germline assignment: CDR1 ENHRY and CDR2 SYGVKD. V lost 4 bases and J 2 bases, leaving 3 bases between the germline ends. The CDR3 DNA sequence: TGTGCCATCAGTGCCACCTACGAGCAGTACTTC. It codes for CAISATYEQYF.

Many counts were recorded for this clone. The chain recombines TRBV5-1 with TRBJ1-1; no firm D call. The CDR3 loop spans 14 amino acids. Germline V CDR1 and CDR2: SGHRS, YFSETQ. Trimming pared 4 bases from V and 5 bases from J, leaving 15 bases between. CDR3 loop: CASSPALYGTEAFF. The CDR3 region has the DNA TGCGCCAGCAGCCCCGCCCTTTATGGGACTGAAGCTTTCTTT.

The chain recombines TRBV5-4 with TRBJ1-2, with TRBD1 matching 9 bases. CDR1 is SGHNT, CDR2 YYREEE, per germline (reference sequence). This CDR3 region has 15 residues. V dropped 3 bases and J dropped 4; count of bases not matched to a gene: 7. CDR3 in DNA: TGTGCCAGCAGCTCGGGAGGACAGGGGCGCTATGGCTACACCTTC. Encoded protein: CASSSGGQGRYGYTF.

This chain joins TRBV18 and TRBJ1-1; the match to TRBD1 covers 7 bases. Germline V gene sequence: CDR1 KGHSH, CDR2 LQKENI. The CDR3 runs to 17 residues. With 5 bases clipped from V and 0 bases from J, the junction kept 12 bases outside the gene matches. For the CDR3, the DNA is TGTGCCAGCTCATCGGGGGCAGGGGGGATGATGAACACTGAAGCTTTCTTT. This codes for CASSSGAGGMMNTEAFF.

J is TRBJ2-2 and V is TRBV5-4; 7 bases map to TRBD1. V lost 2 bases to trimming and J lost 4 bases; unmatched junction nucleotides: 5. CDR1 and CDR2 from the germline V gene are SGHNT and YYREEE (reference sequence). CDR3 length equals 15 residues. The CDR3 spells CASSLSQGVTGELFF. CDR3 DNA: TGTGCCAGCAGCTTAAGCCAGGGGGTCACCGGGGAGCTGTTTTTT.

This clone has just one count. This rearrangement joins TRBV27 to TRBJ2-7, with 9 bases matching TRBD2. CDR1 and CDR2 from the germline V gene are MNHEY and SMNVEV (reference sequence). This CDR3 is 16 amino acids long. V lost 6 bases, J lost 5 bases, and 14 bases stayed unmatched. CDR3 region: CASRGGEAGGGHEQYF. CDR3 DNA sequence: TGTGCCAGCAGAGGGGGTGAAGCGGGAGGAGGCCACGAGCAGTACTTC.

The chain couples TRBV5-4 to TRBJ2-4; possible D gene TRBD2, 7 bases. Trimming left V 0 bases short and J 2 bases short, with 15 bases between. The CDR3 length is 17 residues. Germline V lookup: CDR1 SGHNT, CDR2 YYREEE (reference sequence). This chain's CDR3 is CASSLAGGGASKNIQYF. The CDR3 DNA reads TGTGCCAGCAGCTTGGCCGGCGGGGGCGCGTCCAAAAACATTCAGTACTTC.

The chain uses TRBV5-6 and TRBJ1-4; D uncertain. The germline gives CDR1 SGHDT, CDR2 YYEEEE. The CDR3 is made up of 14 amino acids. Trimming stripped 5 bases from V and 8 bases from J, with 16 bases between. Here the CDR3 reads CASRETGSGEKLFF. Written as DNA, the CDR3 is TGTGCCAGCAGAGAGACGGGATCTGGCGAAAAACTGTTTTTT.